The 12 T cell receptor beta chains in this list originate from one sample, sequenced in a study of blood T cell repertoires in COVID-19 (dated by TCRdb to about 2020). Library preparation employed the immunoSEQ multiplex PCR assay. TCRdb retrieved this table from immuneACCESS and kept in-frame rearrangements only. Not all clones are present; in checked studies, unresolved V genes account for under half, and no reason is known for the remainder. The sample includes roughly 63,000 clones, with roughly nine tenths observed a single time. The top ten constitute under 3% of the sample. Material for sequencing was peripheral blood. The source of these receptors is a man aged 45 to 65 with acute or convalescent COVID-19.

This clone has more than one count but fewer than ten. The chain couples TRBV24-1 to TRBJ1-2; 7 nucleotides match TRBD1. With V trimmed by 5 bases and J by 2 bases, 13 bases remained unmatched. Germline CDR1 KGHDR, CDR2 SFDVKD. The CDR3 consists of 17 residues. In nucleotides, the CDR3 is TGTGCCACCAGTGTAAGTTGGAGACAGGGTCGAAACTATGGCTACACCTTC. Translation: CATSVSWRQGRNYGYTF.

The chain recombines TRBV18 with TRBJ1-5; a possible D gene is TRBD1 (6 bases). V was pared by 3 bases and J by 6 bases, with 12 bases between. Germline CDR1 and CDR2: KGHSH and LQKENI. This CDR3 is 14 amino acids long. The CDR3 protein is CASSPSQGSQPQHF. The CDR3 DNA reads TGTGCCAGCTCACCGAGCCAGGGGAGTCAGCCCCAGCATTTT.

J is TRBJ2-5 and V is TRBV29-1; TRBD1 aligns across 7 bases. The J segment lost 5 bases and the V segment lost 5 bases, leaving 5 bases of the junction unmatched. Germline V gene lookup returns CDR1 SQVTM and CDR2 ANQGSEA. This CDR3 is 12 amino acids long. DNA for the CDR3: TGCAGCGTTTCGGCACAGGGGGAGACCCAGTACTTC. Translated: CSVSAQGETQYF.

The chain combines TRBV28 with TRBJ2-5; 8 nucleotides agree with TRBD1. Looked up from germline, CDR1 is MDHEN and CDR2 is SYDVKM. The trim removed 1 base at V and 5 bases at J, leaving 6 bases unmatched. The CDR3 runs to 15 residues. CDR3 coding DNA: TGTGCCAGCAGTTTATTCGGCAGGGGGCCGGAGACCCAGTACTTC. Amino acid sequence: CASSLFGRGPETQYF.

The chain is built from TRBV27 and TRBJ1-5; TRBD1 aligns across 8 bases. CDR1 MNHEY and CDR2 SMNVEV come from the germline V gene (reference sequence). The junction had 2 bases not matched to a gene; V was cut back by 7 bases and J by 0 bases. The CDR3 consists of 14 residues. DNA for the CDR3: TGTGCCAGCAAGGACAGGGATAGCAATCAGCCCCAGCATTTT. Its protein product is CASKDRDSNQPQHF.

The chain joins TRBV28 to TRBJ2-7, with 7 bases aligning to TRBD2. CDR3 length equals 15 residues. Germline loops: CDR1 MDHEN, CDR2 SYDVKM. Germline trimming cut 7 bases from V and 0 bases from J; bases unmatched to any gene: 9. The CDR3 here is CASKPGGTNSYEQYF. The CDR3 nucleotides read TGTGCCAGCAAGCCAGGAGGGACTAACTCCTACGAGCAGTACTTC.

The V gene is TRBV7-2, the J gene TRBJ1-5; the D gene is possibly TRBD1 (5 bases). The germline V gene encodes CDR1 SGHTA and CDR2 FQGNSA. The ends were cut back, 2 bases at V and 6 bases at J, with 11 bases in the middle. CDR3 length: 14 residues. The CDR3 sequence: CASSLKVGGQPQHF. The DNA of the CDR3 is TGTGCCAGCAGCTTAAAGGTCGGGGGTCAGCCCCAGCATTTT.

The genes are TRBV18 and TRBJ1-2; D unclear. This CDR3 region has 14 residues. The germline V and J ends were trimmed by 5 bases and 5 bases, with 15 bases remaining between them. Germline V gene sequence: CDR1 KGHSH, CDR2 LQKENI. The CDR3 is CASSSRSAQYGYTF. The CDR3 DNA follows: TGTGCCAGCTCATCAAGGAGCGCCCAATATGGCTACACCTTC.

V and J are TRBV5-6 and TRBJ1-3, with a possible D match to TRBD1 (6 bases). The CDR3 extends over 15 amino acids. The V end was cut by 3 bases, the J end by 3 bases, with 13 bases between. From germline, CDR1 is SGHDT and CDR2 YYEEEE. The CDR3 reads CASSYGQKYGNTIYF. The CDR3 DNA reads TGTGCCAGCAGCTACGGACAGAAATATGGAAACACCATATATTTT. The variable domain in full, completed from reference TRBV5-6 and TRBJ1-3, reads DAGVTQSPTHLIKTRGQQVTLRCSPKSGHDTVSWYQQALGQGPQFIFQYYEEEERQRGNFPDRFSGHQFPNYSSELNVNALLLGDSALYLCASSYGQKYGNTIYFGEGSWLTVV.

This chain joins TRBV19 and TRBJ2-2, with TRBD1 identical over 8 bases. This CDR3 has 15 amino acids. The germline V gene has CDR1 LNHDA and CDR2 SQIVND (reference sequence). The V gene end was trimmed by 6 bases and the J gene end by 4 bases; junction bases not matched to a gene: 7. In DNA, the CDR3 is TGTGCCAGTAGAATGGGACAGGTTAGCACCGGGGAGCTGTTTTTT. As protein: CASRMGQVSTGELFF.

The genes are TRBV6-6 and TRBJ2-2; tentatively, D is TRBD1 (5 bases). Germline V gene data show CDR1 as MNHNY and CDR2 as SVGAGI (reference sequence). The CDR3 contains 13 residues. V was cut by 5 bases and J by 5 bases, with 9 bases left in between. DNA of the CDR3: TGTGCCAGCAGTGACAGAGCTACCGGGGAGCTGTTTTTT. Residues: CASSDRATGELFF.

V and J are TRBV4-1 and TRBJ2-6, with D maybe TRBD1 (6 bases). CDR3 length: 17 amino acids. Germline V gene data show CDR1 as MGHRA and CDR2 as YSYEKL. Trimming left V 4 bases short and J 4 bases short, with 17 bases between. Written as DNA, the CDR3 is TGCGCCAGCAGCCTAGCTCAGGGGACAACAGGGGCCAACGTCCTGACTTTC. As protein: CASSLAQGTTGANVLTF.